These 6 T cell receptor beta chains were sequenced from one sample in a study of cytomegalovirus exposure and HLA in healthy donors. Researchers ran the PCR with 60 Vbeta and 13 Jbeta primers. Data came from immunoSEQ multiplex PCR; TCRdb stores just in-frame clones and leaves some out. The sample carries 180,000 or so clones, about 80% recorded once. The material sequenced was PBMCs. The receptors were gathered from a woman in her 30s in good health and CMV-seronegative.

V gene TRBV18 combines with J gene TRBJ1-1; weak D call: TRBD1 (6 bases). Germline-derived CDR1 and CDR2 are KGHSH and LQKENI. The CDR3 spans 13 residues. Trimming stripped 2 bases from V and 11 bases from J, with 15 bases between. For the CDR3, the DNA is TGTGCCAGCTCACCAGCAGGGGCCGGTACGGCTTTCTTT. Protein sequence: CASSPAGAGTAFF.

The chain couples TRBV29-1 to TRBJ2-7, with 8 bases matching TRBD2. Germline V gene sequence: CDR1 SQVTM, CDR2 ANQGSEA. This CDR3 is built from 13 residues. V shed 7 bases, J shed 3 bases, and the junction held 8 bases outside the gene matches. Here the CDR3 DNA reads TGCAGCGGTATTAGCGGGGTAAACTACGAGCAGTACTTC. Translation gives CSGISGVNYEQYF.

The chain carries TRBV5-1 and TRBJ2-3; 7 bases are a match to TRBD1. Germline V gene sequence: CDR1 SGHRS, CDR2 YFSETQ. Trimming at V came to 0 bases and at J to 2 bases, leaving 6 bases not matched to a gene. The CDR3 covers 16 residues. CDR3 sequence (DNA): TGCGCCAGCAGCTTGGTACCGGGACAGTCCACAGATACGCAGTATTTT. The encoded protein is CASSLVPGQSTDTQYF.

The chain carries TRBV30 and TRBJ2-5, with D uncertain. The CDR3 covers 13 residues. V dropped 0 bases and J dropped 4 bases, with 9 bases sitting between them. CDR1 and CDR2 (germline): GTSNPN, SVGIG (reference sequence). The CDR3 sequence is CAWSVRSGETQYF. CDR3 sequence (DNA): TGTGCCTGGAGTGTACGTTCGGGAGAGACCCAGTACTTC.

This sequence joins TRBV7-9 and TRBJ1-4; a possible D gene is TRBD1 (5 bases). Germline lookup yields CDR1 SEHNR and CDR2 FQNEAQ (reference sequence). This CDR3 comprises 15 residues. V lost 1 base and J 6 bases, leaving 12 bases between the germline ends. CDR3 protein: CASSLVRSGDEKLFF. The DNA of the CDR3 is TGTGCCAGCAGCTTAGTTAGGTCGGGGGATGAAAAACTGTTTTTT.

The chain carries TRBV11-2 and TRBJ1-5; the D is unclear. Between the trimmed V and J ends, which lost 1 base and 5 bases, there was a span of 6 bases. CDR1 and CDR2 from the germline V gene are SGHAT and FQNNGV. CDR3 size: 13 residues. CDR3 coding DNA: TGTGCCAGCAGCTTAGTCCCGGATCAGCCCCAGCATTTT. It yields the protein CASSLVPDQPQHF.